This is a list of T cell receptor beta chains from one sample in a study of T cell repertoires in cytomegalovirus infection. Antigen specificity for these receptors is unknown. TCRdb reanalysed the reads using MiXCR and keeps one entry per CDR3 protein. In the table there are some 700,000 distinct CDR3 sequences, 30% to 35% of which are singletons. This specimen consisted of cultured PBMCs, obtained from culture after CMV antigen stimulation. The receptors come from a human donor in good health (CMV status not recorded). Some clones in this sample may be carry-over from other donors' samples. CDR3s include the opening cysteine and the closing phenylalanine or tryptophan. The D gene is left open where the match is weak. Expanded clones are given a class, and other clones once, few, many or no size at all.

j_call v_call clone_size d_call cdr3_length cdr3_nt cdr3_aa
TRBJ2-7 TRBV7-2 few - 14 TGTGCCAGCAGCTTAGCTGTGGTTACCTACGAGCAGTACTTC CASSLAVVTYEQYF
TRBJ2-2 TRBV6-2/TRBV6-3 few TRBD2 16 TGTGCCAGCAGAAATAGCGGGAGCGTGAACACCGGGGAGCTGTTTTTT CASRNSGSVNTGELFF
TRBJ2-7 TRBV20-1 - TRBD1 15 TGCAGTGCTAGAGAAGGCGGGACAGGTTCGAGCCAGCAGTACTTC CSAREGGTGSSQQYF
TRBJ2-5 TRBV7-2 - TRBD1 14 TGTGCCAGCTTAAGGACAGGGGGCTGGGAGACCCAGTACTTC CASLRTGGWETQYF
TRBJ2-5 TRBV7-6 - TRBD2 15 TGTGCCAGCAGGGCTAGCGGAGACGACCAAGAGACCCAGTACTTC CASRASGDDQETQYF
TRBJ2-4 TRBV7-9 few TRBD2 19 TGTGCCAGCAGCTTAGCCTCCCCCCGACTAGCGATAGCCAAAAACATTCAGTACTTC CASSLASPRLAIAKNIQYF
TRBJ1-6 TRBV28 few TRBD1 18 TGTGCCAGCAGTCCCCCGACCCGCGGGACAGGGAATGACTCACCCCTCCACTTT CASSPPTRGTGNDSPLHF
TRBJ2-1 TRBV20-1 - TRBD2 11 TGCAGTGCTAGAGGGATGGCTAGCGGATTCTTC CSARGMASGFF
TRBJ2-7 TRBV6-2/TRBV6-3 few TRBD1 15 TGTGCCAGCAGGGGACCCGGGACAGGGTCCTACGAGCAGTACTTC CASRGPGTGSYEQYF
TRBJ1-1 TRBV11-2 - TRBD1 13 TGTGCCAGCAGGACAACACGGACAGGGTGGACTTTCTTT CASRTTRTGWTFF
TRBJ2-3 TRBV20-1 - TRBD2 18 TGCAGTGCTAGAGAGGGGACTAGCGGGAGGATTCGAACAGATACGCAGTATTTT CSAREGTSGRIRTDTQYF
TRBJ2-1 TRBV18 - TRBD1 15 TGTGCCAGCCCCGTCCCGGGACAGGGTTGGAATGAGCAGTTCTTC CASPVPGQGWNEQFF
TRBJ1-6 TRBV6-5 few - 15 TGTGCCAGCAAGGCCGGGGCTCTTGACGGTTCACCCCTCCACTTT CASKAGALDGSPLHF
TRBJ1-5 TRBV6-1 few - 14 TGTGCCAGCAGTGAATGGCGGCGAAATCAGCCCCAGCATTTT CASSEWRRNQPQHF
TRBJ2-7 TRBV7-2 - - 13 TGTGCCAGCAGCTTTACCGAAGGGGATGAGCAGTACTTC CASSFTEGDEQYF
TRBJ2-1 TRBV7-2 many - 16 TGTGCCAGCAGCTTAGGAGACTGGTACTCCTACAATGAGCAGTTCTTC CASSLGDWYSYNEQFF
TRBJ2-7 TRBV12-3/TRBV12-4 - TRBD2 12 TGTGCCAGCAATCCCGGGGGGGACGAGCAGTACTTC CASNPGGDEQYF
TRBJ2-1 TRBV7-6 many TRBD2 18 TGTGCCAGCAGCCCCGGGGGGGAGGGAGCGGGGGCCTACAATGAGCAGTTCTTC CASSPGGEGAGAYNEQFF
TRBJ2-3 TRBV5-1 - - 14 TGCGCCAGCAGAACGGGGGCGCAGGCAGATACGCAGTATTTT CASRTGAQADTQYF
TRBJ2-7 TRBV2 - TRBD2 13 TGTGCCAGCAGTGAATTCCTAGCGGGCGAGCAGTACTTC CASSEFLAGEQYF
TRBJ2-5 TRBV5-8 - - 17 TGTGCCAGCAGCCTAGGCTTAGCCGGGCCTCGGGAAGAGACCCAGTACTTC CASSLGLAGPREETQYF
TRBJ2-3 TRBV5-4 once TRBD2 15 TGTGCCAGCAGCCTGGGACTAGCGGACACAGATACGCAGTATTTT CASSLGLADTDTQYF
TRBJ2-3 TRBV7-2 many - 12 TGTGCCAGCAGCCCCGTGGGGGATACGCAGTATTTT CASSPVGDTQYF
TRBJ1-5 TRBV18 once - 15 TGTGCCAGCTCACCAAGTAAGGGAGGTGGCCAGCCCCAGCATTTT CASSPSKGGGQPQHF
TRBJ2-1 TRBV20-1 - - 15 TGCAGTGCTAGAGGCCCGCTAGTATCCTACAATGAGCAGTTCTTC CSARGPLVSYNEQFF
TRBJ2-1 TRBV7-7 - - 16 TGTGCCAGCAGCTCGGGGGGCGGCAGCTCCTACAATGAGCAGTTCTTC CASSSGGGSSYNEQFF
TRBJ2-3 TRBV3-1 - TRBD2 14 TGTGCCAGCAGCGGTCGGGGGGGGCCGGATACGCAGTATTTT CASSGRGGPDTQYF
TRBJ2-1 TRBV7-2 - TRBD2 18 TGTGCCAGCAGCTTAGCGCGGGGAGCGGGGCGCTCCTACAATGAGCAGTTCTTC CASSLARGAGRSYNEQFF
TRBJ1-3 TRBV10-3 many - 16 TGTGCCATCAGTGATGCAAGTAGGGTCCCTGGAAACACCATATATTTT CAISDASRVPGNTIYF
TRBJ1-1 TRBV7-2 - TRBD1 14 TGTGCCAGCAGCATCGGACAGGGTTGGACTGAAGCTTTCTTT CASSIGQGWTEAFF
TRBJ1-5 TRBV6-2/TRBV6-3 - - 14 TGTGCCAGCAGCTCCGACAGGCCCCATCAGCCCCAGCATTTT CASSSDRPHQPQHF
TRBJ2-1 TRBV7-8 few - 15 TGTGCCAGCAGCTTAGTGGGGAGGTTCACGGGGTCGCAGTTCTTC CASSLVGRFTGSQFF
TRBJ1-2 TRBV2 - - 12 TGTGCCAGCAGTCTGGACAGCCCTGGCTACACCTTC CASSLDSPGYTF
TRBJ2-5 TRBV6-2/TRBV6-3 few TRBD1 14 TGTGCCGTCACGCGGGACAGGGTAACGGAGACCCAGTACTTC CAVTRDRVTETQYF
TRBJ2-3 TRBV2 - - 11 TGTGCCAGCAGTCCAACTAGGGTGCAGTATTTT CASSPTRVQYF
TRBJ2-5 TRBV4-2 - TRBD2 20 TGTGCCAGCAGCCCGAGGGGACTAGCGGAGGGAACCACTTCACAAGAGACCCAGTACTTC CASSPRGLAEGTTSQETQYF
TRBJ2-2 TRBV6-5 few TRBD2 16 TGTGCCAGCAGTTATCCGACTAGCGGGATATCCGGGGAGCTGTTTTTT CASSYPTSGISGELFF
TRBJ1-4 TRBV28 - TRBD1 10 TGTGCCTCCCAGGGGGGTAAACTGTTTTTT CASQGGKLFF
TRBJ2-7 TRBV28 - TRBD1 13 TGTGCCAGCAGGGGGACAGGGGACGACGAGCAGTACTTC CASRGTGDDEQYF
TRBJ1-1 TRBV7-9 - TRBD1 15 TGTGCCAGCAGCTTAGTGGGACAGGGAGACACTGAAGCTTTCTTT CASSLVGQGDTEAFF
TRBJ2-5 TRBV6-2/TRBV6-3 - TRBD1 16 TGTGCCAGCAGTTACCCTCCGGGACAGGGTAGGGAGACCCAGTACTTC CASSYPPGQGRETQYF
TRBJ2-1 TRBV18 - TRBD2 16 TGTGCCAGCTCACCACAAGGGACTAGCGGTTTCAATGAGCAGTTCTTC CASSPQGTSGFNEQFF
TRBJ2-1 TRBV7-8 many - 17 TGTGCCAGCAGACAGACGGGGGGCGCAAGCTCCTACAATGAGCAGTTCTTC CASRQTGGASSYNEQFF
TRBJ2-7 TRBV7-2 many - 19 TGTGCCAGCAGCTTAGCGACACTCCGCAGGGGCCCGAGCTCCTACGAGCAGTACTTC CASSLATLRRGPSSYEQYF
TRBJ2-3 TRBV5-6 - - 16 TGTGCCAGCAGCTTGGCCTGGGGAGGCGGTTCAGATACGCAGTATTTT CASSLAWGGGSDTQYF
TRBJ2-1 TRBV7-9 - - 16 TGTGCCAGCAGCTTCTCAGGCGGGCGGATCTACAATGAGCAGTTCTTC CASSFSGGRIYNEQFF
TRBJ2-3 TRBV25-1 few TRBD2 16 TGTGCCAGCAGCTACACTAGCGGGAGGGCCACAGATACGCAGTATTTT CASSYTSGRATDTQYF
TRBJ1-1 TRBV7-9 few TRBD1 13 TGTGCCAGCAGCCCGAGGGGGCTCACTGAAGCTTTCTTT CASSPRGLTEAFF
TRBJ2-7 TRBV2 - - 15 TGTGCCAGCCGTAGAGTAGTGGACAGCTCCTACGAGCAGTACTTC CASRRVVDSSYEQYF
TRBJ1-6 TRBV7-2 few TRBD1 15 TGTGCCAGCAGCCCGACCCGGACAGGGGGTTCACCCCTCCACTTT CASSPTRTGGSPLHF